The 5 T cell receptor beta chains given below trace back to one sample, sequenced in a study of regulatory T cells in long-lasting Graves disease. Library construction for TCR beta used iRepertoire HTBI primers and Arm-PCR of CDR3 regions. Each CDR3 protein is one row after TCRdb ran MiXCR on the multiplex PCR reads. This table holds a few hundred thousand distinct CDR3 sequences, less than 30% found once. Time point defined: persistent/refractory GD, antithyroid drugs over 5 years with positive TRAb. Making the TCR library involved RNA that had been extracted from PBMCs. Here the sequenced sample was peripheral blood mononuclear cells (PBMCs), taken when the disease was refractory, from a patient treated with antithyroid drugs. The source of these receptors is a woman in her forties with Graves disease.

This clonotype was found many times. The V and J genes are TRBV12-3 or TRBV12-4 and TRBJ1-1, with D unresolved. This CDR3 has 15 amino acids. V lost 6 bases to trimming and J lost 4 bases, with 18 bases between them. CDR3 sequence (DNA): TGTGCCAGCAGCCATAGGTCCGAGGTAGGCACTGAAGCTTTCTTT. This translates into CASSHRSEVGTEAFF.

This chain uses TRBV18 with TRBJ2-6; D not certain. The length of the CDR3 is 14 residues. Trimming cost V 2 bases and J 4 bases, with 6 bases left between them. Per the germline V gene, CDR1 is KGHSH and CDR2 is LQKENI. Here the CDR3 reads CASSPGVGANVLTF. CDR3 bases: TGTGCCAGCTCACCAGGGGTCGGGGCCAACGTCCTGACTTTC.

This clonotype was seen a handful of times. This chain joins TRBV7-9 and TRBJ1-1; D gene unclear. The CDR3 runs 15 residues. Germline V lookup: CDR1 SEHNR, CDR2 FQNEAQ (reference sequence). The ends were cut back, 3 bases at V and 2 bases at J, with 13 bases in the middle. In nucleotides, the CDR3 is TGTGCCAGCAGCTTTTGGGATTGGAAAAACACTGAAGCTTTCTTT. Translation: CASSFWDWKNTEAFF.

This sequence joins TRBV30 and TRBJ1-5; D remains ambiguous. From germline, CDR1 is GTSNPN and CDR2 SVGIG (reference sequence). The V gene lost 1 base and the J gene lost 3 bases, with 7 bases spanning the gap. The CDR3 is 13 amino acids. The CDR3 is CAWSGRNNQPQHF. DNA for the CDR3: TGTGCCTGGAGTGGCCGTAACAATCAGCCCCAGCATTTT.

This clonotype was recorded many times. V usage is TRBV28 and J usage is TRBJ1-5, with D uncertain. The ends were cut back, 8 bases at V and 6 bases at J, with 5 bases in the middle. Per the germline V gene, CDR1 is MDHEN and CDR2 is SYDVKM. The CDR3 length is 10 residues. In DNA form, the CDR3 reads TGTGCCAGCTTTTTTCAGCCCCAGCATTTT. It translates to CASFFQPQHF.